This T cell receptor beta chain was profiled in a study of blood T cell repertoires in COVID-19. The CDR3 contains 14 residues. Germline lookup yields CDR1 MDHEN and CDR2 SYDVKM. V lost 6 bases and J lost 5, with 16 bases in between. Sequencing was performed with immunoSEQ multiplex PCR; in TCRdb, only in-frame clones are kept and a portion is missing. The repertoire holds roughly 90,000 clones, with nearly 90% as singletons. The sequenced sample consisted of peripheral blood. The clonotype comes from a woman older than 75 with active COVID-19. The chain is built from TRBV28 and TRBJ2-5; a weak D match, TRBD1 (6 bases). In nucleotides, the CDR3 is TGTGCCAGCAGCCAACAGGGAAGGGCGGAGACCCAGTACTTC. It codes for CASSQQGRAETQYF.